This TCR beta chain was sequenced during a study of blood T cell repertoires in COVID-19. Profiling relied on immunoSEQ multiplex PCR, and the TCRdb table lists in-frame clones only, not all of them. This table holds tens of thousands of clones, about 80% found once. This receptor was identified in a man aged 45-60 years with COVID-19, enrolled during active disease. Sequencing used peripheral blood.

CDR3 in amino acids: CASSVGLAREQYF. The CDR3 bases are TGTGCCAGCAGCGTGGGTCTGGCGAGGGAGCAGTACTTC. The chain employs TRBV9 and TRBJ2-7; D unresolved. Between the trimmed V and J ends, which lost 2 bases and 7 bases, there was a span of 13 bases. CDR1 and CDR2 (germline): SGDLS, YYNGEE. CDR3 length equals 13 residues.